A selection of T cell receptor beta chains follows, all from one sample in a study of blood T cell repertoires in COVID-19. Only in-frame clones appear in the TCRdb table, and some are missing; sequencing was by immunoSEQ multiplex PCR. The repertoire consists of roughly 100,000 clones, with approximately 91% occurring once and the leading ten covering about 1.8%. Sequenced: peripheral blood. These TCRs come from a human donor with active COVID-19. The donor label of this sample is uncertain. Both conserved end residues are part of each CDR3. A D gene is named only where the DNA matches it firmly. Only part of the rows carry a size: once, few, many, or a class if the clone is expanded.

d_call	j_call	clone_size	v_call	cdr3_aa	cdr3_nt
TRBD2	TRBJ2-1	NA	TRBV15	CATSPGLAYNEQFF	TGTGCCACCAGTCCGGGACTAGCCTACAATGAGCAGTTCTTC
TRBD2	TRBJ2-7	NA	TRBV7-2	CASSLILAGVSYEQYF	TGTGCCAGCAGCTTAATCCTAGCGGGGGTCTCCTACGAGCAGTACTTC
NA	TRBJ1-1	NA	TRBV10-3	CAISLGAEKTEAFF	TGTGCCATCAGTCTAGGGGCAGAAAAGACTGAAGCTTTCTTT
NA	TRBJ1-1	once	TRBV11-2	CASSSTDAAYTEAFF	TGTGCCAGCAGCTCGACGGATGCGGCGTACACTGAAGCTTTCTTT
TRBD2	TRBJ2-2	NA	TRBV5-6	CASSLAGGRRTGELFF	TGTGCCAGCAGCTTGGCGGGGGGGCGGAGGACCGGGGAGCTGTTTTTT
TRBD2	TRBJ2-7	few	TRBV11-2	CASSLAASGGVEEQYF	TGTGCCAGCAGCCTAGCGGCTAGCGGGGGGGTAGAAGAGCAGTACTTC
NA	TRBJ2-3	NA	TRBV24-1	CATSPGLHTQYF	TGTGCCACTAGTCCAGGGTTACATACGCAGTATTTT
TRBD2	TRBJ2-5	NA	TRBV11-3	CASSSGLGPQETQYF	TGTGCCAGCAGCTCCGGACTAGGGCCACAAGAGACCCAGTACTTC
NA	TRBJ1-6	NA	TRBV5-1	CASSLSQSNSPLHF	TGCGCCAGCAGCTTATCCCAATCTAATTCACCCCTCCACTTT
NA	TRBJ2-2	NA	TRBV2	CASSVGADTGELFF	TGTGCCAGCAGTGTTGGGGCAGACACCGGGGAGCTGTTTTTT
NA	TRBJ2-1	NA	TRBV7-3	CASSLSPSPYNEQFF	TGTGCCAGCAGCTTATCACCTAGCCCCTACAATGAGCAGTTCTTC
TRBD1	TRBJ2-3	once	TRBV24-1	CATSDSGQGPDTQYF	TGTGCCACCAGTGATAGTGGACAGGGACCAGATACGCAGTATTTT
TRBD1	TRBJ2-7	NA	TRBV28	CASSLRARGRGHEQYF	TGTGCCAGCAGTTTAAGGGCCAGGGGGCGCGGTCACGAGCAGTACTTC
NA	TRBJ1-1	NA	TRBV28	CASCPGALNTEAFF	TGTGCCAGCTGCCCGGGAGCTCTGAACACTGAAGCTTTCTTT
TRBD1	TRBJ2-7	NA	TRBV28	CASSLYLGQENYEQYF	TGTGCCAGCAGTTTATATCTGGGACAGGAAAACTACGAGCAGTACTTC
TRBD2	TRBJ2-3	NA	TRBV7-8	CASSLAGLAGGKADTQYF	TGTGCCAGCAGCTTAGCGGGACTAGCGGGGGGGAAGGCAGATACGCAGTATTTT
NA	TRBJ2-3	NA	TRBV7-3	CASSTSPGSTDTQYF	TGTGCCAGCAGCACCTCCCCAGGGAGCACAGATACGCAGTATTTT
TRBD2	TRBJ2-5	NA	TRBV24-1	CATSRGGLAGQETQYF	TGTGCCACCAGTCGGGGGGGACTAGCGGGCCAAGAGACCCAGTACTTC
NA	TRBJ1-2	NA	TRBV12-3/TRBV12-4	CASSLRSGYTF	TGTGCCAGCAGTTTAAGGAGTGGCTACACCTTC
NA	TRBJ2-2	once	TRBV5-3	CARSRRWFICDTGELFF	TGTGCCAGAAGCCGGAGGTGGTTTATCTGTGACACCGGGGAGCTGTTTTTT
NA	TRBJ1-2	NA	TRBV28	CASSLPWTATNYGYTF	TGTGCCAGCAGTCTCCCCTGGACAGCTACTAACTATGGCTACACCTTC
NA	TRBJ1-1	NA	TRBV6-2/TRBV6-3	CASSIVRGGRAFF	TGTGCCAGCAGTATTGTCCGCGGGGGGAGAGCTTTCTTT
TRBD1	TRBJ1-2	NA	TRBV6-5	CASSYFRGRTDGYTF	TGTGCCAGCAGTTACTTCAGGGGGCGAACGGATGGCTACACCTTC
TRBD2	TRBJ2-4	NA	TRBV7-9	CASSLREGPKNIQYF	TGTGCCAGCAGCTTGAGGGAGGGGCCCAAAAACATTCAGTACTTC
NA	TRBJ2-3	NA	TRBV10-1	CARARSGTDTQYF	TGCGCCCGAGCACGGAGCGGCACAGATACGCAGTATTTT
NA	TRBJ1-1	NA	TRBV6-5	CASSQIRDTEAFF	TGTGCCAGCAGCCAGATACGGGACACTGAAGCTTTCTTT
NA	TRBJ1-1	NA	TRBV19	CASSTGRERSTEAFF	TGTGCCAGTAGCACGGGAAGAGAGCGGAGCACTGAAGCTTTCTTT
TRBD1	TRBJ2-3	NA	TRBV4-1	CASSQGAGGPADTQYF	TGCGCCAGCAGCCAAGGGGCAGGGGGCCCCGCAGATACGCAGTATTTT